The 16 T cell receptor beta chains presented below share a single source sample, sequenced in a study of T cell responses to AZD1222 COVID-19 vaccine. Data came from immunoSEQ multiplex PCR; TCRdb stores just in-frame clones and leaves some out. The repertoire holds about 130,000 clones, with 89% as singletons. Sequences were derived from peripheral blood, sampled on day 0 of AZD1222 vaccination. The receptors come from an adult in good health.

The chain employs TRBV6-1 and TRBJ1-1; TRBD1 aligns across 7 bases. The germline V gene has CDR1 MNHNS and CDR2 SASEGT. The CDR3 runs to 15 residues. The trim removed 2 bases at V and 1 base at J, leaving 4 bases unmatched. This CDR3 is CASSESPGGNTEAFF. Written as DNA, the CDR3 is TGTGCCAGCAGTGAATCGCCAGGGGGGAACACTGAAGCTTTCTTT.

The rearrangement joins TRBV12-3 or TRBV12-4 to TRBJ1-1, with a weak D call TRBD1 (6 bases). The CDR3 has 13 amino acids. The V gene lost 5 bases and the J gene lost 1 base, with 8 bases spanning the gap. CDR3 sequence: CASSTTGNTEAFF. CDR3 nucleotide sequence: TGTGCCAGCAGTACGACAGGGAACACTGAAGCTTTCTTT.

J is TRBJ2-7 and V is TRBV9; 7 nucleotides align to TRBD2. CDR3 size: 15 residues. Trimming removed 1 base from V and 3 bases from J; junction bases left unmatched: 7. In germline, CDR1 is SGDLS, CDR2 YYNGEE. DNA for the CDR3: TGTGCCAGCAGCGTATCTGCGGGAGAGGGCTACGAGCAGTACTTC. Its protein is CASSVSAGEGYEQYF.

The J gene is TRBJ2-7, the V gene TRBV28; 9 bases map to TRBD1. The CDR3 totals 15 residues. V dropped 7 bases and J dropped 0; count of bases not matched to a gene: 7. CDR1 MDHEN and CDR2 SYDVKM come from the germline V gene. The CDR3 loop is CASTPWDRASYEQYF. The CDR3 bases are TGTGCCAGCACCCCATGGGACAGGGCCTCCTACGAGCAGTACTTC.

The chain has TRBV13 and TRBJ1-2; TRBD1 aligns across 7 bases. This CDR3 has 15 amino acids. CDR1 is PRHDT and CDR2 is FYEKMQ in the germline V gene (reference sequence). After removal of 0 bases from V and 5 bases from J, the junction contained 6 bases not matched to a gene. CDR3 amino acids: CASSLGDRPPYGYTF. Written as DNA, the CDR3 is TGTGCCAGCAGCTTAGGGGACAGGCCCCCTTATGGCTACACCTTC.

The chain links TRBV11-1 to TRBJ2-1; TRBD2 matches at 10 bases. V was pared by 1 base and J by 5 bases, with 2 bases of the junction left unmatched. CDR3 length: 15 residues. Per germline, CDR1 SGHAT and CDR2 FQDESV (reference sequence). This CDR3 reads CASSLDSGRDNEQFF. The CDR3 coding sequence is TGTGCCAGCAGCTTAGACAGCGGGAGGGACAATGAGCAGTTCTTC.

This clone was seen only once. J is TRBJ2-1 and V is TRBV5-1; TRBD2 matches 11 bases. Per the germline V gene, CDR1 is SGHRS and CDR2 is YFSETQ. J lost 3 bases, V lost 4 bases, and 6 bases had no gene match. The CDR3 contains 16 residues. CDR3 protein: CASSLGTSGYYNEQFF. The CDR3 DNA sequence: TGCGCCAGCAGCCTAGGGACTAGCGGATACTACAATGAGCAGTTCTTC.

The chain combines TRBV4-1 with TRBJ2-1, with 9 nucleotides matching TRBD1. The trim removed 3 bases at V and 4 bases at J, leaving 13 bases unmatched. Germline CDR1 MGHRA, CDR2 YSYEKL. The CDR3 totals 18 residues. The CDR3 DNA reads TGCGCCAGCAGCCATGCCTCCCGACGGGGACAGGGTTACAATGAGCAGTTCTTC. Its translation is CASSHASRRGQGYNEQFF.

V is TRBV28 and J is TRBJ2-3; 9 nucleotides agree with TRBD2. The CDR3 loop spans 17 amino acids. Germline lookup yields CDR1 MDHEN and CDR2 SYDVKM. V was clipped by 4 bases and J by 5 bases; unmatched bases: 13. CDR3 sequence reads: CASSYTLLAGNVDTQYF. DNA of the CDR3: TGTGCCAGCAGTTATACTTTACTAGCGGGTAATGTAGATACGCAGTATTTT.

V usage is TRBV7-3 and J usage is TRBJ2-1; D uncertain. CDR1 SGHTA and CDR2 FQGTGA come from the germline V gene. The CDR3 length is 13 residues. The V end lost 4 bases, the J end lost 4 bases, and 8 bases lay between the germline ends. The CDR3 nucleotides are TGTGCCAGCAGCTCCCCGATATACAATGAGCAGTTCTTC. Translation: CASSSPIYNEQFF.

The gene calls are TRBV11-3 and TRBJ2-1; D unresolved. Per germline, CDR1 SGHNT and CDR2 YENEEA. V dropped 3 bases and J dropped 15 bases, with 18 bases sitting between them. This CDR3 has 13 residues. CDR3 amino acids: CASSFDPGRSRFF. The CDR3, as DNA: TGTGCCAGCAGCTTCGACCCCGGACGTTCCCGGTTCTTC.

This sequence joins TRBV6-5 and TRBJ2-1; D is possibly TRBD2 (6 bases). CDR3 length: 16 amino acids. V dropped 2 bases and J dropped 1 base, with 12 bases sitting between them. Germline CDR1 MNHEY, CDR2 SVGAGI. The CDR3 here is CASSYGGGPSYNEQFF. The DNA for the CDR3 is TGTGCCAGCAGTTACGGGGGAGGACCATCCTACAATGAGCAGTTCTTC.

The gene calls are TRBV7-9 and TRBJ1-4; 7 bases map to TRBD1. This CDR3 has 18 amino acids. The V and J ends lost 1 base and 3 bases, in that order; junction bases with no gene match: 11. Germline CDR1 is SEHNR and CDR2 is FQNEAQ (reference sequence). CDR3 sequence (DNA): TGTGCCAGCAGCTTAGAAGACAGGGCCCCAACCCCTAATGAAAAACTGTTTTTT. Protein: CASSLEDRAPTPNEKLFF.

The chain combines TRBV27 with TRBJ2-2; TRBD1 is a possible D gene (6 bases). V was pared by 5 bases and J by 4 bases, with 11 bases between. CDR1 and CDR2 (germline): MNHEY, SMNVEV (reference sequence). CDR3 size: 14 residues. For the CDR3, the DNA is TGTGCCAGCAGTCGGGGACACAGCACCGGGGAGCTGTTTTTT. Its protein is CASSRGHSTGELFF.

The chain combines TRBV6-2 or TRBV6-3 with TRBJ2-7; a weak D match, TRBD1 (5 bases). The ends were cut back, 5 bases at V and 0 bases at J, with 14 bases in the middle. Germline CDR1 MNHEY, CDR2 SVGEGT. The CDR3 spans 15 residues. The CDR3 reads CASSRTSRSSYEQYF. The CDR3 bases are TGTGCCAGCAGTCGGACATCCAGGAGCTCCTACGAGCAGTACTTC.

This chain connects TRBV24-1 to TRBJ1-6; 7 bases agree with TRBD1. J was trimmed by 4 bases and V by 3 bases; bases with no gene match: 23. The CDR3 spans 22 residues. The germline gives CDR1 KGHDR, CDR2 SFDVKD. CDR3 DNA: TGTGCCACCAGTGATCCGACAGGGCCCAGTACTAACCTTCGGGCGTATAATTCACCCCTCCACTTT. This encodes CATSDPTGPSTNLRAYNSPLHF.